This is a list of T cell receptor beta chains from one sample in a study of T cells after yellow fever vaccination. MiXCR, applied by TCRdb to the 5' RACE reads, yields one record per CDR3 protein. The data contain 450,000 to 550,000 distinct CDR3 sequences, 20% to 25% of them seen just once; the ten biggest clones take up around 16%. Sequenced here: PBMCs, sampled about 20 days after the first yellow fever vaccination. These receptors came from a man younger than 35 who received the YFV17D yellow fever vaccine. Both conserved end residues are part of each CDR3. Fields, in order: CDR3 protein, D gene, V gene, clone size, J gene. A D gene is named only where the DNA matches it firmly. A row's size may be missing; if present it is once, few, many or a size class.

CDR3 protein: CSVEDPAGAAYNEQFF; D gene: -; V gene: TRBV29-1; clone size: -; J gene: TRBJ2-1
CDR3 protein: CASRTPRGARYNEQFF; D gene: -; V gene: TRBV2; clone size: -; J gene: TRBJ2-1
CDR3 protein: CASSGAGNEKLFF; D gene: -; V gene: TRBV5-1; clone size: few; J gene: TRBJ1-4
CDR3 protein: CASSRNPVGGGYTF; D gene: -; V gene: TRBV6-5; clone size: many; J gene: TRBJ1-2
CDR3 protein: CASSQASGAPDTQYF; D gene: -; V gene: TRBV4-3; clone size: -; J gene: TRBJ2-3
CDR3 protein: CASMRLPNTEAFF; D gene: -; V gene: TRBV6-1; clone size: -; J gene: TRBJ1-1
CDR3 protein: CASGFESGELFF; D gene: -; V gene: TRBV12-5; clone size: few; J gene: TRBJ2-2
CDR3 protein: CAIRAGLAETQYF; D gene: -; V gene: TRBV10-3; clone size: few; J gene: TRBJ2-5
CDR3 protein: CASSLMAPDEQFF; D gene: -; V gene: TRBV12-3/TRBV12-4; clone size: few; J gene: TRBJ2-1
CDR3 protein: CASTTLGTEPQNYGYTF; D gene: TRBD1; V gene: TRBV19; clone size: -; J gene: TRBJ1-2
CDR3 protein: CASSQGVSPSGEKLFF; D gene: -; V gene: TRBV4-3; clone size: -; J gene: TRBJ1-4
CDR3 protein: CASSQDGGRADTQYF; D gene: -; V gene: TRBV4-3; clone size: -; J gene: TRBJ2-3
CDR3 protein: CASSGDPDRVNTEAFF; D gene: TRBD1; V gene: TRBV9; clone size: few; J gene: TRBJ1-1
CDR3 protein: CASSQARSLNTEAFF; D gene: -; V gene: TRBV4-1; clone size: few; J gene: TRBJ1-1
CDR3 protein: CSADKAFF; D gene: -; V gene: TRBV29-1; clone size: once; J gene: TRBJ1-1
CDR3 protein: CASSYGSGGYYNEQFF; D gene: -; V gene: TRBV6-5; clone size: -; J gene: TRBJ2-1
CDR3 protein: CASRLVSEQFF; D gene: -; V gene: TRBV12-3/TRBV12-4; clone size: -; J gene: TRBJ2-1
CDR3 protein: CASSLDRGANYGYTF; D gene: TRBD1; V gene: TRBV5-1; clone size: -; J gene: TRBJ1-2
CDR3 protein: CASSLTSFTGELFF; D gene: -; V gene: TRBV5-1; clone size: -; J gene: TRBJ2-2
CDR3 protein: CASSGNRVIYEQYF; D gene: -; V gene: TRBV6-2/TRBV6-3; clone size: once; J gene: TRBJ2-7
CDR3 protein: CSARDPTSGGFTDTQYF; D gene: TRBD2; V gene: TRBV20-1; clone size: few; J gene: TRBJ2-3
CDR3 protein: CASSLVQGLVNEQFF; D gene: -; V gene: TRBV5-1; clone size: -; J gene: TRBJ2-1
CDR3 protein: CASSGFPTTDTQYF; D gene: -; V gene: TRBV9; clone size: -; J gene: TRBJ2-3
CDR3 protein: CASSLAGPTFYNEQFF; D gene: -; V gene: TRBV5-1; clone size: few; J gene: TRBJ2-1
CDR3 protein: CAALGTEETQYF; D gene: -; V gene: TRBV6-2/TRBV6-3; clone size: -; J gene: TRBJ2-5
CDR3 protein: CASSPSVLNEKLFF; D gene: -; V gene: TRBV18; clone size: few; J gene: TRBJ1-4
CDR3 protein: CASSLVPQAGGARQAFF; D gene: TRBD1; V gene: TRBV5-1; clone size: few; J gene: TRBJ1-1
CDR3 protein: CTSSYGGGANTGELFF; D gene: TRBD2; V gene: TRBV6-5; clone size: -; J gene: TRBJ2-2
CDR3 protein: CASSPRRRRENQPQHF; D gene: -; V gene: TRBV18; clone size: few; J gene: TRBJ1-5
CDR3 protein: CASSTSGAREAFF; D gene: -; V gene: TRBV12-3/TRBV12-4; clone size: few; J gene: TRBJ1-1
CDR3 protein: CASSYQGGYTF; D gene: -; V gene: TRBV6-6; clone size: -; J gene: TRBJ1-2
CDR3 protein: CASSTPGGYNQPQHF; D gene: TRBD1; V gene: TRBV6-2/TRBV6-3; clone size: -; J gene: TRBJ1-5
CDR3 protein: CASRVAWGPRTQYF; D gene: -; V gene: TRBV6-1; clone size: few; J gene: TRBJ2-3
CDR3 protein: CSGDGYDTQYF; D gene: -; V gene: TRBV20-1; clone size: few; J gene: TRBJ2-3
CDR3 protein: CASSFFGVGAEAFF; D gene: -; V gene: TRBV12-3/TRBV12-4; clone size: -; J gene: TRBJ1-1
CDR3 protein: CASSPRDTNTGELVF; D gene: -; V gene: TRBV9; clone size: once; J gene: TRBJ2-2
CDR3 protein: CASSPGRDYYGYTF; D gene: -; V gene: TRBV18; clone size: once; J gene: TRBJ1-2
CDR3 protein: CASSAQGFGETQYF; D gene: -; V gene: TRBV6-1; clone size: -; J gene: TRBJ2-5
CDR3 protein: CAIQSYSNQPQHF; D gene: -; V gene: TRBV28; clone size: few; J gene: TRBJ1-5
CDR3 protein: CASSVAPASTDTQYF; D gene: -; V gene: TRBV9; clone size: -; J gene: TRBJ2-3
CDR3 protein: CSAITTSGYTDTQYF; D gene: TRBD2; V gene: TRBV20-1; clone size: -; J gene: TRBJ2-3
CDR3 protein: CSAFHFQGNEKLFF; D gene: -; V gene: TRBV20-1; clone size: once; J gene: TRBJ1-4
CDR3 protein: CASRKDRANEQYF; D gene: TRBD1; V gene: TRBV7-2; clone size: -; J gene: TRBJ2-7
CDR3 protein: CASSPEAATNTGELFF; D gene: -; V gene: TRBV4-2; clone size: -; J gene: TRBJ2-2
CDR3 protein: CSARAIEGRGEVDTQYF; D gene: TRBD2; V gene: TRBV20-1; clone size: few; J gene: TRBJ2-3
CDR3 protein: CSAVDMYSNQPQHF; D gene: -; V gene: TRBV20-1; clone size: once; J gene: TRBJ1-5
CDR3 protein: CASSQDGAQGKNIQYF; D gene: TRBD1; V gene: TRBV4-2; clone size: -; J gene: TRBJ2-4
CDR3 protein: CSAGTYGDEQYF; D gene: -; V gene: TRBV20-1; clone size: -; J gene: TRBJ2-7
CDR3 protein: CASSTRVSTDTQYF; D gene: -; V gene: TRBV6-2/TRBV6-3; clone size: few; J gene: TRBJ2-3
CDR3 protein: CASSQSGGGYTF; D gene: -; V gene: TRBV3-1; clone size: -; J gene: TRBJ1-2
CDR3 protein: CASSFKTSGLGETQYF; D gene: TRBD2; V gene: TRBV5-1; clone size: -; J gene: TRBJ2-5
CDR3 protein: CSVEPGGIETQYF; D gene: -; V gene: TRBV29-1; clone size: -; J gene: TRBJ2-5
CDR3 protein: CASSSTPSATNEKLFF; D gene: -; V gene: TRBV5-1; clone size: many; J gene: TRBJ1-4
CDR3 protein: CASTEGSTDTQYF; D gene: -; V gene: TRBV28; clone size: -; J gene: TRBJ2-3
CDR3 protein: CAVTRASSTDTQYF; D gene: -; V gene: TRBV18; clone size: -; J gene: TRBJ2-3
CDR3 protein: CSAKRGTVQETQYF; D gene: TRBD1; V gene: TRBV20-1; clone size: few; J gene: TRBJ2-5
CDR3 protein: CASSPPTSTEQFF; D gene: -; V gene: TRBV28; clone size: -; J gene: TRBJ2-1